Each of the 19 T cell receptor beta chains below was sequenced from the same sample in a study of blood T cell repertoires in COVID-19. Sequencing was performed with immunoSEQ multiplex PCR; in TCRdb, only in-frame clones are kept and a portion is missing. The sample records about 240,000 clones, approximately 85% being singletons. The sequenced sample consisted of peripheral blood. These receptors all stem from a man aged 80 or over with acute or convalescent COVID-19.

The chain employs TRBV5-1 and TRBJ2-7; D gene unclear. V was shortened by 2 bases and J by 0 bases, with 9 bases between the two germline ends. This CDR3 has 14 amino acids. Germline values: CDR1 SGHRS, CDR2 YFSETQ. The CDR3 DNA follows: TGCGCCAGCAGCTTTTTAGCCGACTCCTACGAGCAGTACTTC. Residues: CASSFLADSYEQYF.

The chain recombines TRBV18 with TRBJ2-1; 11 nucleotides match TRBD1. After removal of 3 bases from V and 2 bases from J, the junction contained 3 bases not matched to a gene. There are 16 residues in the CDR3. CDR1 and CDR2 from the germline V gene are KGHSH and LQKENI. In DNA form, the CDR3 reads TGTGCCAGCTCACCTAAGGGACAGGGGGCCTACAATGAGCAGTTCTTC. Amino acids: CASSPKGQGAYNEQFF.

The gene calls are TRBV5-6 and TRBJ1-6; D gene unclear. Per the germline V gene, CDR1 is SGHDT and CDR2 is YYEEEE. V lost 4 bases and J lost 3, with 5 bases in between. The CDR3 has 13 amino acids. The CDR3 loop reads CASSLLYNSPLHF. The DNA for the CDR3 is TGTGCCAGCAGCCTCCTCTATAATTCACCCCTCCACTTT.

V is TRBV7-4 and J is TRBJ2-3; 9 positions match TRBD1. The CDR3 spans 19 residues. From germline, CDR1 is SGHVT and CDR2 SQSDAQ. The trim removed 1 base at V and 0 bases at J, leaving 11 bases unmatched. The CDR3 is CASSLEGDRDILSTDTQYF. The CDR3 coding sequence is TGTGCCAGCAGCTTAGAGGGGGACAGGGATATCCTTAGCACAGATACGCAGTATTTT. The variable domain in full, with the rest retrieved from reference TRBV7-4 and TRBJ2-3, is GAGVSQSPRYKVAKRGRDVALRCDSISGHVTLYWYRQTLGQGSEVLTYSQSDAQRDKSGRPSGRFSAERPERSVSTLKIQRTEQGDSAVYLCASSLEGDRDILSTDTQYFGPGTRLTVL.

The rearrangement links TRBV29-1 to TRBJ1-1; tentatively, D is TRBD1 (6 bases). V was cut by 6 bases and J by 5 bases, with 16 bases left in between. CDR1 is SQVTM and CDR2 is ANQGSEA in the germline V gene. The CDR3 is 13 amino acids. The CDR3 bases are TGCAGCGTATTTACAGGGTTTCGGACTGAAGCTTTCTTT. Its translation is CSVFTGFRTEAFF.

The V gene is TRBV5-4, the J gene TRBJ1-4; possible D gene TRBD1, 5 bases. Germline CDR1 reads SGHNT; CDR2 reads YYREEE (reference sequence). This CDR3 is 14 amino acids long. Trimming took off 2 bases at V and 8 bases at J, with 13 bases between the two ends. In DNA form, the CDR3 reads TGTGCCAGCAGCTTTGGTGCAGGGATGGAAAAACTGTTTTTT. It is translated as CASSFGAGMEKLFF.

The chain has TRBV7-2 and TRBJ1-5; 7 bases align to TRBD1. The CDR3 is 14 amino acids. The V segment lost 5 bases and the J segment 9 bases; nucleotides outside the gene matches: 10. Germline lookup yields CDR1 SGHTA and CDR2 FQGNSA. The CDR3 DNA follows: TGTGCCAGCAGCACCAACAGGGGAGGAGGGCCCCAGCATTTT. Protein: CASSTNRGGGPQHF. Complete variable domain (other parts from reference TRBV7-2 and TRBJ1-5): GAGVSQSPSNKVTEKGKDVELRCDPISGHTALYWYRQSLGQGLEFLIYFQGNSAPDKSGLPSDRFSAERTGGSVSTLTIQRTQQEDSAVYLCASSTNRGGGPQHFGDGTRLSIL.

Only one count was recorded for this clone. The V and J genes are TRBV5-6 and TRBJ1-3; TRBD1 agrees at 7 bases. V lost 1 base and J lost 5; bases outside the gene matches: 3. The CDR3 is 14 amino acids. The germline CDR1 and CDR2 sequences are SGHDT and YYEEEE. DNA for the CDR3: TGTGCCAGCAGCTTGACAGGGGCTAGAAACACCATATATTTT. Translation gives CASSLTGARNTIYF.

The V call is TRBV10-1, the J call TRBJ2-3, with TRBD1 matching 7 bases. CDR3 size: 14 residues. V lost 6 bases and J lost 2; bases outside the gene matches: 5. Per the germline V gene, CDR1 is WNHNN and CDR2 is SYGVQD (reference sequence). The DNA for the CDR3 is TGCGCCAGCAGCCCCGGGACAGTCACAGATACGCAGTATTTT. It is translated as CASSPGTVTDTQYF.

This chain uses TRBV3-1 (or the pseudogene TRBV3-2) with TRBJ1-1, with a possible D match to TRBD1 (6 bases). This CDR3 has 14 residues. With 4 bases removed from V and 4 bases from J, the gap between germline ends came to 13 bases. CDR1 and CDR2 from the germline V gene are LGHDT and YNNKEL (reference sequence). The CDR3 is CASSPQGTGTEAFF. CDR3 sequence (DNA): TGTGCCAGCAGCCCTCAGGGGACCGGCACTGAAGCTTTCTTT.

The chain employs TRBV2 and TRBJ1-5, with 7 bases lining up with TRBD1. J gave up 2 bases and V 3 bases, and 4 bases lay outside the gene matches. Germline values: CDR1 SNHLY, CDR2 FYNNEI. The CDR3 sequence is 15 residues long. The CDR3: CASSDGTAGNQPQHF. The DNA for the CDR3 is TGTGCCAGCAGTGATGGGACAGCGGGCAATCAGCCCCAGCATTTT.

This chain connects TRBV28 to TRBJ1-3, with D possibly being TRBD1 (5 bases). The CDR3 consists of 13 residues. The V end lost 5 bases, the J end lost 4 bases, and 9 bases lay between the germline ends. CDR1 and CDR2 from the germline V gene are MDHEN and SYDVKM. This CDR3 reads CASSTQGGNTIYF. The DNA of the CDR3 is TGTGCCAGCAGTACCCAGGGAGGAAACACCATATATTTT. The variable domain in full, with the rest retrieved from reference TRBV28 and TRBJ1-3, is DVKVTQSSRYLVKRTGEKVFLECVQDMDHENMFWYRQDPGLGLRLIYFSYDVKMKEKGDIPEGYSVSREKKERFSLILESASTNQTSMYLCASSTQGGNTIYFGEGSWLTVV.

V gene TRBV7-3 combines with J gene TRBJ2-5, with 7 bases lining up with TRBD1. Germline V gives CDR1 SGHTA, CDR2 FQGTGA. J gave up 1 base and V 9 bases, and 11 bases lay outside the gene matches. The CDR3 runs to 15 residues. The CDR3 spells CASGLTGTVQETQYF. The CDR3 nucleotides read TGTGCCAGTGGGTTAACCGGGACAGTCCAAGAGACCCAGTACTTC.

This clone was seen once. The genes are TRBV3-1 (or the pseudogene TRBV3-2) and TRBJ1-1, with D perhaps matching TRBD1 (5 bases). The V end lost 4 bases, the J end lost 3 bases, and 12 bases lay between the germline ends. Germline-derived CDR1 and CDR2 are LGHDT and YNNKEL (reference sequence). The CDR3 sequence is 14 residues long. CDR3 in amino acids: CASSPLVRDTEAFF. The CDR3 region has the DNA TGTGCCAGCAGCCCCCTGGTCAGGGACACTGAAGCTTTCTTT.

V is TRBV27 and J is TRBJ2-1, with 9 bases aligning to TRBD1. V shed 5 bases, J shed 4 bases, and the junction held 9 bases outside the gene matches. CDR3 length equals 16 residues. CDR1 is MNHEY, CDR2 SMNVEV, per germline (reference sequence). CDR3 region: CASSLTGGESYNEQFF. The CDR3 DNA sequence: TGTGCCAGCAGTCTCACAGGGGGCGAATCATACAATGAGCAGTTCTTC.

V is TRBV19 and J is TRBJ2-7; D might be TRBD2 (6 bases). Germline CDR1 and CDR2: LNHDA and SQIVND (reference sequence). Trimming cost V 3 bases and J 1 base, with 13 bases left between them. This CDR3 has 15 residues. CDR3 protein: CASSIGGRGSYEQYF. The CDR3 DNA reads as TGTGCCAGTAGTATTGGGGGGAGAGGTTCCTACGAGCAGTACTTC.

CDR3 in DNA: TGTGCCAGCAGCAAAAGACTTGTCCTCTTTGGAAACACCATATATTTT. Protein product: CASSKRLVLFGNTIYF. The V and J genes are TRBV5-8 and TRBJ1-3; D not resolved. The CDR3 extends over 16 amino acids. The germline V and J ends were trimmed by 4 bases and 3 bases, with 17 bases remaining between them. Germline assignment: CDR1 SGHTS and CDR2 YDEGEE. The variable domain in full, completed from reference TRBV5-8 and TRBJ1-3, reads EAGVTQSPTHLIKTRGQQATLRCSPISGHTSVYWYQQALGLGLQFLLWYDEGEERNRGNFPPRFSGRQFPNYSSELNVNALELEDSALYLCASSKRLVLFGNTIYFGEGSWLTVV.

The genes are TRBV7-9 and TRBJ2-5, with 9 positions matching TRBD1. J gave up 5 bases and V 5 bases, and 0 bases lay outside the gene matches. This CDR3 has 12 amino acids. Germline V gene lookup returns CDR1 SEHNR and CDR2 FQNEAQ (reference sequence). CDR3: CASSGTGETQYF. The CDR3 DNA reads TGTGCCAGCAGCGGGACAGGGGAGACCCAGTACTTC.

The chain carries TRBV5-1 and TRBJ2-7, with D maybe TRBD2 (5 bases). This CDR3 contains 14 residues. V was clipped by 0 bases and J by 5 bases, with 12 bases between them. Germline loops: CDR1 SGHRS, CDR2 YFSETQ. As DNA, the CDR3 is TGCGCCAGCAGCTTGGAGGGTATCGGGAACGAGCAGTACTTC. This sequence encodes CASSLEGIGNEQYF. Full variable domain (outside the CDR3, taken from reference TRBV5-1 and TRBJ2-7): KAGVTQTPRYLIKTRGQQVTLSCSPISGHRSVSWYQQTPGQGLQFLFEYFSETQRNKGNFPGRFSGRQFSNSRSEMNVSTLELGDSALYLCASSLEGIGNEQYFGPGTRLTVT.